The 2 T cell receptor beta chains below come from one sample, sequenced in a study of T cells in Graves' hyperthyroidism and ophthalmopathy. Researchers took RNA transcripts and amplified the TCR beta CDR3 regions from them. The HTBI primer set served for first-round RT-PCR of the TCR CDR3. TCRdb independently ran MiXCR on the multiplex PCR reads; one entry per CDR3 protein. The table lists hundreds of thousands of distinct CDR3 sequences, more than 12% of them singletons. The sequencing sample was made of blood. These receptors originate from a woman aged 50 to 60 with Graves' ophthalmopathy.

This clonotype appeared many times. The chain is built from TRBV30 and TRBJ1-5, with unresolved D. The CDR3 spans 15 residues. Trimming pared 3 bases from V and 1 base from J, leaving 13 bases between. Germline-derived CDR1 and CDR2 are GTSNPN and SVGIG (reference sequence). CDR3 in DNA: TGTGCCTGGAGGGGGAAAGGAGGAAGCAATCAGCCCCAGCATTTT. This translates into CAWRGKGGSNQPQHF.

The chain joins TRBV19 to TRBJ2-1; 7 bases are shared with TRBD2. CDR1 is LNHDA, CDR2 SQIVND, per germline (reference sequence). V was pared by 4 bases and J by 0 bases, with 9 bases of the junction left unmatched. This CDR3 spans 17 amino acids. CDR3: CASSKGVAGSSYNEQFF. In nucleotides, the CDR3 is TGTGCCAGTAGTAAAGGGGTAGCGGGTAGCTCCTACAATGAGCAGTTCTTC.